This T cell receptor beta chain was documented in a study of regulatory T cells in long-lasting Graves disease. Only a few counts were recorded for this clonotype. Relying on iRepertoire HTBI primers and Arm-PCR of CDR3 regions, the team built TCR beta libraries. TCRdb passed the multiplex PCR reads through MiXCR, listing each CDR3 protein once. This sample has some 370,000 distinct CDR3 sequences; less than 25% occur once, and the top ten carry less than 25%. The time point is: persistent/refractory GD, antithyroid drugs over 5 years with positive TRAb. PBMC-extracted RNA yielded the TCR library. This CDR3 region has 13 residues. Per the germline V gene, CDR1 is SGHVS and CDR2 is FNYEAQ. V lost 5 bases, J lost 5 bases, and 12 bases lay in between.

The chain uses TRBV7-6 and TRBJ1-1; D is perhaps TRBD1 (5 bases). Sample: peripheral blood mononuclear cells (PBMCs), taken when the disease was refractory, from a patient treated with antithyroid drugs. The sequence was obtained from a female donor with Graves disease. CDR3: CASSEQVRTEAFF. The CDR3 DNA follows: TGTGCCAGCAGCGAACAGGTTAGGACTGAAGCTTTCTTT.